These 6 T cell receptor beta chains came from one sample sequenced in a study of blood T cell repertoires in COVID-19. The assay was immunoSEQ multiplex PCR, and TCRdb's table has in-frame clones only and misses some. The sample records 170,000 or so clones, more than 75% being singletons. The sample comprised peripheral blood. The receptors originated from a woman younger than 35 who had recovered from COVID-19.

V and J are TRBV21-1 and TRBJ2-7; the table's D call, TRBD2, was not checked against the DNA. TRBV21-1 constitutes a pseudogene. The CDR3 spans 16 residues. Here the CDR3 reads CASSKEGTPGCPEQYV. CDR3 coding DNA: TGTGCCAGCAGCAAAGAGGGTACACCGGGGTGCCCCGAGCAGTACGTC.

The chain links TRBV3-1 (or the pseudogene TRBV3-2) to TRBJ2-5, with 11 positions matching TRBD2. The germline gives CDR1 LGHDT, CDR2 YNNKEL (reference sequence). Trimming took 6 bases from V and 5 from J; bases not matched to a gene: 8. The CDR3 length is 15 residues. CDR3 sequence: CASRLTSGRGETQYF. The CDR3 region has the DNA TGTGCCAGCAGACTTACTAGCGGGAGAGGTGAGACCCAGTACTTC.

The chain uses TRBV19 and TRBJ2-7, with 12 nucleotides matching TRBD2. The CDR3 spans 14 residues. J was trimmed by 3 bases and V by 5 bases; bases with no gene match: 2. CDR1 LNHDA and CDR2 SQIVND come from the germline V gene (reference sequence). In DNA form, the CDR3 reads TGTGCCAGTAGTGCGACTAGCGGGAGCTACGAGCAGTACGTC. This codes for CASSATSGSYEQYV.

The rearrangement links TRBV4-1 to TRBJ2-4, with unresolved D. This CDR3 spans 15 amino acids. V was pared by 4 bases and J by 0 bases, with 10 bases between. The germline gives CDR1 MGHRA, CDR2 YSYEKL. Here the CDR3 DNA reads TGCGCCAGCAGCCTTTTAAGACTAGCCAAAAACATTCAGTACTTC. It translates to CASSLLRLAKNIQYF.

This chain uses TRBV7-8 with TRBJ1-2; D call uncertain. Germline assignment: CDR1 SGHVS and CDR2 FQNEAQ. The V gene lost 1 base and the J gene lost 8 bases, with 17 bases spanning the gap. This CDR3 comprises 15 residues. The CDR3 sequence: CASSLGTLGRRGYTF. The CDR3 bases are TGTGCCAGCAGCTTAGGTACCCTAGGGAGGAGGGGCTACACCTTC.

The rearrangement joins TRBV6-1 to TRBJ2-7; TRBD2 aligns across 7 bases. Trimming cost V 2 bases and J 6 bases; bases outside gene matches: 4. CDR3 length equals 13 residues. Germline V gene sequence: CDR1 MNHNS, CDR2 SASEGT. CDR3 region: CASSESGEGEQYV. As DNA, the CDR3 is TGTGCCAGCAGTGAAAGTGGGGAGGGCGAGCAGTACGTC.